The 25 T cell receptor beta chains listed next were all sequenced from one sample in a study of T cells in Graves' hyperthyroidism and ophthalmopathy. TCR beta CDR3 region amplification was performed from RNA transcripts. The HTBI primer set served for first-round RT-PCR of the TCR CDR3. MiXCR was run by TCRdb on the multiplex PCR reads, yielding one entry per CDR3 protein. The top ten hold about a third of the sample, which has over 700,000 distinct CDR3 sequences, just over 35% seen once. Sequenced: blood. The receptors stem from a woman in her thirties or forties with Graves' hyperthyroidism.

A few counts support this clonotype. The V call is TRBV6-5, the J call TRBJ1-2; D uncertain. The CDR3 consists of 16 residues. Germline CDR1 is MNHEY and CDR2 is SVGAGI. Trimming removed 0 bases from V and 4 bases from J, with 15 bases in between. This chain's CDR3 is CASSYSTGSSPYGYTF. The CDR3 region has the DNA TGTGCCAGCAGTTACTCGACGGGCAGTTCGCCCTATGGCTACACCTTC.

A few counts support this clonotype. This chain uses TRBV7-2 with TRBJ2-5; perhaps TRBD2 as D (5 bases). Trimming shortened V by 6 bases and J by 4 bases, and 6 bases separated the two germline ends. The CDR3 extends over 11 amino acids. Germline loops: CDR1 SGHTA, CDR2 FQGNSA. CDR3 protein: CASRDSETQYF. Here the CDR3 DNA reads TGTGCCAGCAGGGACTCAGAGACCCAGTACTTC.

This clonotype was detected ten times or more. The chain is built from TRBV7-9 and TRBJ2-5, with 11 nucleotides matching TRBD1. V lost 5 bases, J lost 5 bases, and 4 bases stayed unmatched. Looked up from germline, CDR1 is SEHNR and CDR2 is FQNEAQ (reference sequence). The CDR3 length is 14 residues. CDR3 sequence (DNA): TGTGCCAGCAGCCGGACAGGGGGCAGGGAGACCCAGTACTTC. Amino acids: CASSRTGGRETQYF.

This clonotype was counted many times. The CDR3, as DNA: TGCAGTGCTTCTCCCCGCGTTACCGGGGAGCTGTTTTTT. Encoded protein: CSASPRVTGELFF. The V and J genes are TRBV20-1 and TRBJ2-2; D gene unclear. Germline CDR1 DFQATT, CDR2 SNEGSKA (reference sequence). V lost 5 bases and J lost 5, with 12 bases in between. The CDR3 spans 13 residues.

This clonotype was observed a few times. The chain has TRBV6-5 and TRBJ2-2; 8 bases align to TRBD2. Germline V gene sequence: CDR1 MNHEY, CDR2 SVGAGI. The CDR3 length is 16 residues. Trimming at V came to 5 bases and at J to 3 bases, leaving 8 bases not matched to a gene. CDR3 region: CASSRGSGSDTGELFF. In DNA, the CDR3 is TGTGCCAGCAGTAGGGGCAGCGGGAGTGACACCGGGGAGCTGTTTTTT.

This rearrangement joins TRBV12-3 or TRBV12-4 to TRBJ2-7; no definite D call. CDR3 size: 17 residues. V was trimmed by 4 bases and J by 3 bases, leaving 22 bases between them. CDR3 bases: TGTGCCAGCAGTTACTCGAGCCCTCGGCAGGTTTACTACGAGCAGTACTTC. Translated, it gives CASSYSSPRQVYYEQYF.

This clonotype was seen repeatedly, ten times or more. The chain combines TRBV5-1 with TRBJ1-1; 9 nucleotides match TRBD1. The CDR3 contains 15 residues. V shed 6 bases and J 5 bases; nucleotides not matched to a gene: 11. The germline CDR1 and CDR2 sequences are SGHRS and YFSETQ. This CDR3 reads CASTNHPGQGTEAFF. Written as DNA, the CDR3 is TGCGCCAGCACGAATCATCCGGGACAGGGAACTGAAGCTTTCTTT.

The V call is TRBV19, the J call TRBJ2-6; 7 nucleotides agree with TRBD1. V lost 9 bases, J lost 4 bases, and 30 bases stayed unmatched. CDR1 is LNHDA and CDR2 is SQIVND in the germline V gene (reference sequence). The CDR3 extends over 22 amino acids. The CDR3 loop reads CASPNLRARGQTASSGANVLTF. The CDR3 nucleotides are TGTGCCAGCCCGAATCTTCGGGCGAGGGGGCAGACGGCTAGTTCCGGGGCCAACGTCCTGACTTTC.

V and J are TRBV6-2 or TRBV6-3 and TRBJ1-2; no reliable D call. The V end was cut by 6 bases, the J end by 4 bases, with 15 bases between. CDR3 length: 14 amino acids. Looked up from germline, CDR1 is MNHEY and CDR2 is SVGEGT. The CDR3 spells CASRPTTRVYGYTF. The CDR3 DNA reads TGTGCCAGCAGACCGACAACACGGGTCTATGGCTACACCTTC.

The CDR3 sequence is CASSPVGRGRAGELFF. The CDR3 bases are TGTGCCAGCAGTCCTGTGGGGAGGGGGCGCGCCGGGGAGCTGTTTTTT. This chain links TRBV12-3 or TRBV12-4 with TRBJ2-2, with D perhaps being TRBD1 or TRBD2 (7 bases each). The CDR3 is made up of 16 amino acids. V dropped 5 bases and J dropped 6 bases, with 19 bases sitting between them.

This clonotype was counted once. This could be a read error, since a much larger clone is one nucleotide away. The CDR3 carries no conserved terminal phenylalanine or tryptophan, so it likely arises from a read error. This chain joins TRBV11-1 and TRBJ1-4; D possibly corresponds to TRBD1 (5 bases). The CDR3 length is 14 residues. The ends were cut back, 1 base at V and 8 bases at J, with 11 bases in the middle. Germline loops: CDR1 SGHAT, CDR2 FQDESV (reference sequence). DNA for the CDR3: TGTGCCAGCAGCTTAGGGGACGGCTCAGAAAAACTGTTTCTT. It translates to CASSLGDGSEKLFL.

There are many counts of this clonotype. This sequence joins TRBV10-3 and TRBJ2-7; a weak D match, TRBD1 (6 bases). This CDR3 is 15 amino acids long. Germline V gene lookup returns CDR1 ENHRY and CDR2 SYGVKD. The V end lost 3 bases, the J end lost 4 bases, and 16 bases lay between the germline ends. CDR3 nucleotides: TGTGCCATCAGTGAAGGGGGACGGGACCTATACGAGCAGTACTTC. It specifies CAISEGGRDLYEQYF.

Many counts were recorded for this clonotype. This chain's CDR3 is CASSLGGLPLHF. The CDR3 nucleotides are TGTGCCAGCAGCTTAGGAGGGTTACCCCTCCACTTT. The chain carries TRBV7-9 and TRBJ1-6; D not certain. CDR3 length: 12 amino acids. V was clipped by 1 base and J by 12 bases, with 7 bases between them. CDR1 SEHNR and CDR2 FQNEAQ come from the germline V gene (reference sequence).

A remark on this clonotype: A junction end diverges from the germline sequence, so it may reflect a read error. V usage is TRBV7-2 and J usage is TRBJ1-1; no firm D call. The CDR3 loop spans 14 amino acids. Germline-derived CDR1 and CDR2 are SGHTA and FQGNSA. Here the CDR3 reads CASSERRGSTGAFF. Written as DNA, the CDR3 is TGCGCCAGCAGCGAGAGGCGAGGTAGCACTGGAGCTTTCTTT. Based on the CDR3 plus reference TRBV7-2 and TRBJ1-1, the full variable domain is GAGVSQSPSNKVTEKGKDVELRCDPISGHTALYWYRQSLGQGLEFLIYFQGNSAPDKSGLPSDRFSAERTGGSVSTLTIQRTQQEDSAVYLCASSERRGSTGAFFGQGTRLTVV.

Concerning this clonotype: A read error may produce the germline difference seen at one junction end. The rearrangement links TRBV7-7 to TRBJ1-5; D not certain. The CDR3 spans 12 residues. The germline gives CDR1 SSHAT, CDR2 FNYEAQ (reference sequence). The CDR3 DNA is TGTGAGGAGGGTCCTACTAATCAGGCCCAGCATTTT. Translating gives CEEGPTNQAQHF.

The CDR3 nucleotides read TGCAGTGTTTCTTCGACTTTGGCGGAGACCCAGTACTTC. Protein: CSVSSTLAETQYF. The gene calls are TRBV20-1 and TRBJ2-5, with no clear D. CDR1 is DFQATT and CDR2 is SNEGSKA in the germline V gene (reference sequence). The CDR3 consists of 13 residues. The V gene lost 7 bases and the J gene lost 5 bases, with 17 bases spanning the gap.

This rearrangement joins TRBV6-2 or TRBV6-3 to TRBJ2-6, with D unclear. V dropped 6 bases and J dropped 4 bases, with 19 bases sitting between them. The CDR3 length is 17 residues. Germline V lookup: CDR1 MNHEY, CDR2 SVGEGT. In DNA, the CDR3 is TGTGCCAGCAGACCTTACCCCCACAGCGCGGGGGCCAACGTCCTGACTTTC. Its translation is CASRPYPHSAGANVLTF.

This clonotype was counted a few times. The CDR3 DNA sequence: TGTGCCAGCAGCCAAGATTTTGTGGGCTACACCTTC. Its protein is CASSQDFVGYTF. The genes are TRBV14 and TRBJ1-2; D gene ambiguous. The CDR3 has 12 residues. CDR1 SGHDN and CDR2 FVKESK come from the germline V gene. The V end lost 0 bases, the J end lost 8 bases, and 7 bases lay between the germline ends. Together with reference TRBV14 and TRBJ1-2, the CDR3 gives the full variable domain: EAGVTQFPSHSVIEKGQTVTLRCDPISGHDNLYWYRRVMGKEIKFLLHFVKESKQDESGMPNNRFLAERTGGTYSTLKVQPAELEDSGVYFCASSQDFVGYTFGSGTRLTVV.

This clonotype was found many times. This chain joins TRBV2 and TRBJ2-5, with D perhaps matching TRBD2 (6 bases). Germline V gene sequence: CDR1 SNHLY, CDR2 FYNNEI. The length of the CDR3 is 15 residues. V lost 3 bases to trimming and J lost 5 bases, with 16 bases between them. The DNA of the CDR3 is TGTGCCAGCAGTGAGGGGAGAAGGGGAGGCGAGACCCAGTACTTC. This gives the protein CASSEGRRGGETQYF.

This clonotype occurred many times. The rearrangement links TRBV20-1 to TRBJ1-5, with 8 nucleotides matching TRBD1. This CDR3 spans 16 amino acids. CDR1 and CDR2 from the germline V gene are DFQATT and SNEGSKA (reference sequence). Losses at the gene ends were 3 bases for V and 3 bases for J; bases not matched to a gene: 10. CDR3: CSARDQGAGNNQPQHF. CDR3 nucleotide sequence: TGCAGTGCTAGGGATCAGGGGGCGGGGAACAATCAGCCCCAGCATTTT.

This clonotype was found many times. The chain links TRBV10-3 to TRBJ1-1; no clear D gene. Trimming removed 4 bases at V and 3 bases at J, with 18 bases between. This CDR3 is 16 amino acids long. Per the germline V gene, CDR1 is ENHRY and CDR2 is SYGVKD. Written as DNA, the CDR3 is TGTGCCATCAGTGCAAGGGAGGAGAAGAGTGACACTGAAGCTTTCTTT. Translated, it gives CAISAREEKSDTEAFF.

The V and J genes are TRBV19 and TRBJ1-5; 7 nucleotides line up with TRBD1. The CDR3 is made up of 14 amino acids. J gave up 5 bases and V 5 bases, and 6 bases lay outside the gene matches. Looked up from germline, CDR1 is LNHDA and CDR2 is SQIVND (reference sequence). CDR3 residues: CASSDNRGHQPQHF. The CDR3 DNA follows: TGTGCCAGTAGTGATAACAGGGGCCATCAGCCCCAGCATTTT.

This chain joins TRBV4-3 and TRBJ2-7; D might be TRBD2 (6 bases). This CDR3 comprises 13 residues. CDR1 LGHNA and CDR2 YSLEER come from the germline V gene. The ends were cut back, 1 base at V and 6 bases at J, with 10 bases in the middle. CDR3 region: CASSQGREREQYF. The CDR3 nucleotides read TGCGCCAGCAGCCAAGGACGGGAGCGCGAGCAGTACTTC.

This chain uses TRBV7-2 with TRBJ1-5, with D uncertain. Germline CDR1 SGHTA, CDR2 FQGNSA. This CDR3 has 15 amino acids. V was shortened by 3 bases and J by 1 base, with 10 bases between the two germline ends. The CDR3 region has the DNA TGTGCCAGCAGCTTCGCCGGTGGGAGCAATCAGCCCCAGCATTTT. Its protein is CASSFAGGSNQPQHF.

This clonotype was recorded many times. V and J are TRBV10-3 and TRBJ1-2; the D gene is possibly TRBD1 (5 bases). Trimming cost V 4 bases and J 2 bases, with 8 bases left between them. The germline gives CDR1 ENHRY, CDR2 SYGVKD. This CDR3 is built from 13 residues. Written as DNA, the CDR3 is TGTGCCATCAGTGGGGGCGCCAACTATGGCTACACCTTC. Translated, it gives CAISGGANYGYTF.